Following are 31 T cell receptor beta chains from one sample sequenced in a study of cytomegalovirus exposure and HLA in healthy donors. Use of 60 Vbeta and 13 Jbeta primers characterized the PCR. TCRdb's table, derived via immunoSEQ multiplex PCR, lists solely in-frame clones and lacks some. The data show more than 85,000 clones, around 70% seen once. The sequenced sample was PBMCs. These receptors originate from a woman aged 50 to 60 in good health and CMV-seropositive.

The chain employs TRBV11-2 and TRBJ1-1; D uncertain. The CDR3 sequence is 13 residues long. Per germline, CDR1 SGHAT and CDR2 FQNNGV. V was pared by 1 base and J by 5 bases, with 8 bases between. The CDR3 DNA is TGTGCCAGCAGCTTAGCCCCCGTGACTGAAGCTTTCTTT. It translates to CASSLAPVTEAFF.

V and J are TRBV19 and TRBJ1-1, with a tentative D call TRBD1 (5 bases). Germline assignment: CDR1 LNHDA and CDR2 SQIVND (reference sequence). CDR3 length equals 15 residues. The ends were cut back, 4 bases at V and 0 bases at J, with 12 bases in the middle. The DNA of the CDR3 is TGTGCCAGTAGTACGGGACTAGGAGTGAACACTGAAGCTTTCTTT. It specifies CASSTGLGVNTEAFF.

This clone was counted a few times. V and J are TRBV7-3 and TRBJ2-3; possible D gene TRBD2, 5 bases. Trimming removed 5 bases at V and 4 bases at J, with 13 bases between. In germline, CDR1 is SGHTA, CDR2 FQGTGA. The CDR3 has 14 residues. This CDR3 reads CASSPGSGADTQYF. Written as DNA, the CDR3 is TGTGCCAGCAGCCCGGGGAGTGGGGCAGATACGCAGTATTTT.

A single count supports this clone. The rearrangement links TRBV7-6 to TRBJ2-5; TRBD2 matches 14 bases. V shed 6 bases, J shed 4 bases, and the junction held 7 bases outside the gene matches. The germline V gene encodes CDR1 SGHVS and CDR2 FNYEAQ. This CDR3 comprises 16 residues. The CDR3 nucleotides are TGTGCCAGCAGTCTAGGGACTAGCGGGAGAGGAGAGACCCAGTACTTC. It codes for CASSLGTSGRGETQYF.

The rearrangement uses TRBV28 and TRBJ2-7; D call uncertain. Germline CDR1 is MDHEN and CDR2 is SYDVKM. Trimming pared 7 bases from V and 4 bases from J, leaving 14 bases between. The CDR3 length is 13 residues. CDR3 residues: CASTQAVLYEQYF. The CDR3 DNA reads TGTGCCAGCACTCAGGCCGTGTTGTACGAGCAGTACTTC.

In regard to this clone: At one of its ends the junction is not consistent with the germline gene, which may arise from a read error. The V gene is TRBV2, the J gene TRBJ2-7, with TRBD1 matching over 7 bases. The germline V gene has CDR1 SNHLY and CDR2 FYNNEI. The CDR3 covers 13 residues. The CDR3 nucleotides are TGTGCCGGCAGTGACCCAGACAGGGAGCCGCAAACATTC. Protein sequence: CAGSDPDREPQTF.

Worth noting for this clone: The junction and the germline gene differ at one end; a read error may be behind it. V is TRBV7-9 and J is TRBJ2-3, with 10 positions matching TRBD2. Germline lookup yields CDR1 SEHNR and CDR2 FQNEAQ (reference sequence). This CDR3 is 16 amino acids long. This chain's CDR3 is CSSSPLAGGRTDTQYF. The DNA of the CDR3 is TGTTCCAGCAGTCCATTAGCGGGAGGACGGACAGATACGCAGTATTTT. The variable domain in full, with the rest retrieved from reference TRBV7-9 and TRBJ2-3, is DTGVSQNPRHKITKRGQNVTFRCDPISEHNRLYWYRQTLGQGPEFLTYFQNEAQLEKSRLLSDRFSAERPKGSFSTLEIQRTEQGDSAMYLCSSSPLAGGRTDTQYFGPGTRLTVL.

This clone was recorded at least ten times. This sequence joins TRBV7-8 and TRBJ2-1, with 8 bases fitting TRBD1. The CDR3 is made up of 21 amino acids. Germline values: CDR1 SGHVS, CDR2 FQNEAQ. Trimming cost V 5 bases and J 2 bases; bases outside gene matches: 23. The CDR3 sequence: CASSQPLEDREEGHPYNEQFF. The CDR3 DNA is TGTGCCAGCAGCCAACCCCTTGAGGACAGGGAAGAGGGGCACCCCTACAATGAGCAGTTCTTC.

V usage is TRBV18 and J usage is TRBJ2-6; TRBD2 might be the D (5 bases). CDR1 and CDR2 from the germline V gene are KGHSH and LQKENI. The CDR3 is made up of 17 amino acids. V was trimmed by 2 bases and J by 2 bases, leaving 13 bases between them. The CDR3 spells CASSPIGVRTGANVLTF. CDR3 nucleotide sequence: TGTGCCAGCTCACCAATCGGGGTGAGAACTGGGGCCAACGTCCTGACTTTC.

The gene calls are TRBV2 and TRBJ1-4; weak D call: TRBD1 (6 bases). Trimming took 4 bases from V and 7 from J, leaving 13 bases between them. Germline values: CDR1 SNHLY, CDR2 FYNNEI. The CDR3 is 14 amino acids. This CDR3 reads CASSVVTGGEKLFF. The CDR3 coding sequence is TGTGCCAGCAGTGTAGTGACAGGAGGTGAAAAACTGTTTTTT.

This clone has more than one count but fewer than ten. This rearrangement joins TRBV5-1 to TRBJ2-1, with 7 bases aligning to TRBD2. Germline CDR1 SGHRS, CDR2 YFSETQ. V was pared by 2 bases and J by 3 bases, with 5 bases of the junction left unmatched. This CDR3 has 15 amino acids. Written as DNA, the CDR3 is TGCGCCAGCAGCTTTACAGCGGGGAACTACAATGAGCAGTTCTTC. Its protein product is CASSFTAGNYNEQFF.

The chain employs TRBV28 and TRBJ1-2; possibly TRBD1 for D (5 bases). The germline gives CDR1 MDHEN, CDR2 SYDVKM. The CDR3 loop spans 14 amino acids. Between the trimmed V and J ends, which lost 5 bases and 7 bases, there was a span of 17 bases. CDR3 bases: TGTGCCAGCAGTGTGGTGGGGCGTCCCCCTGGCTACACCTTC. Protein: CASSVVGRPPGYTF.

The sample holds one count of this clone. In the same sample, other DNA sequences code for this CDR3. The V gene is TRBV29-1, the J gene TRBJ2-1; no reliable D call. Germline CDR1 reads SQVTM; CDR2 reads ANQGSEA. Trimming removed 3 bases from V and 6 bases from J, with 18 bases in between. CDR3 length: 15 residues. In DNA, the CDR3 is TGCAGCGTTGACCCCCCCGGGTTAGGAGCCAATGAGCAGTTCTTC. Translation gives CSVDPPGLGANEQFF.

The rearrangement uses TRBV29-1 and TRBJ2-2, with D perhaps TRBD1 (6 bases). Between the trimmed V and J ends, which lost 4 bases and 4 bases, there was a span of 19 bases. CDR1 SQVTM and CDR2 ANQGSEA come from the germline V gene. CDR3 size: 16 residues. CDR3 residues: CSVGASQGPLTGELFF. Written as DNA, the CDR3 is TGCAGCGTTGGGGCAAGCCAGGGGCCCCTCACCGGGGAGCTGTTTTTT.

The chain is built from TRBV7-3 and TRBJ1-1; TRBD1 matches 8 bases. The germline gives CDR1 SGHTA, CDR2 FQGTGA. Trimming at V came to 5 bases and at J to 3 bases, leaving 5 bases not matched to a gene. The CDR3 runs 14 residues. CDR3 in amino acids: CASSAGGRYTEAFF. CDR3 nucleotides: TGTGCCAGCAGCGCAGGGGGCCGGTACACTGAAGCTTTCTTT.

This rearrangement joins TRBV11-3 to TRBJ2-7, with D uncertain. The CDR3 runs to 14 residues. Trimming took 2 bases from V and 3 from J, leaving 11 bases between them. The germline CDR1 and CDR2 sequences are SGHNT and YENEEA. For the CDR3, the DNA is TGTGCCAGCAGCTTATTTTCACAGAGCTACGAGCAGTACTTC. Translated, it gives CASSLFSQSYEQYF. The full variable domain, its missing parts supplied by reference TRBV11-3 and TRBJ2-7, is EAGVVQSPRYKIIEKKQPVAFWCNPISGHNTLYWYLQNLGQGPELLIRYENEEAVDDSQLPKDRFSAERLKGVDSTLKIQPAELGDSAVYLCASSLFSQSYEQYFGPGTRLTVT.

The J gene is TRBJ2-2, the V gene TRBV18; 9 positions match TRBD2. The V and J ends lost 3 bases and 7 bases, in that order; junction bases with no gene match: 6. CDR1 is KGHSH and CDR2 is LQKENI in the germline V gene. CDR3 length: 15 residues. The CDR3 DNA reads TGTGCCAGCTCACCGGTAATAGCGGGAGACGGGGAGCTGTTTTTT. Residues: CASSPVIAGDGELFF.

The rearrangement links TRBV9 to TRBJ2-1; 12 bases agree with TRBD2. In germline, CDR1 is SGDLS, CDR2 YYNGEE. The CDR3 is 15 residues long. Trimming at V came to 2 bases and at J to 8 bases, leaving 5 bases not matched to a gene. For the CDR3, the DNA is TGTGCCAGCAGCGTCCTAGCGGGAGGGCCGGATGAGCAGTTCTTC. Protein sequence: CASSVLAGGPDEQFF.

The chain has TRBV9 and TRBJ2-7; TRBD2 is a possible D gene (5 bases). CDR3 length: 13 amino acids. Germline lookup yields CDR1 SGDLS and CDR2 YYNGEE. Trimming took 0 bases from V and 5 from J, leaving 9 bases between them. CDR3 loop: CASSVEASNEQYF. The CDR3 nucleotides read TGTGCCAGCAGCGTAGAGGCTAGCAACGAGCAGTACTTC. Complete variable domain (other parts from reference TRBV9 and TRBJ2-7): DSGVTQTPKHLITATGQRVTLRCSPRSGDLSVYWYQQSLDQGLQFLIQYYNGEERAKGNILERFSAQQFPDLHSELNLSSLELGDSALYFCASSVEASNEQYFGPGTRLTVT.

This clone was counted a single time. CDR3 in amino acids: CASGELGRSYEQYF. The CDR3 bases are TGTGCCAGTGGGGAACTAGGGCGCTCCTACGAGCAGTACTTC. This sequence joins TRBV19 and TRBJ2-7, with D possibly being TRBD2 (5 bases). Germline V gene sequence: CDR1 LNHDA, CDR2 SQIVND (reference sequence). Trimming removed 8 bases from V and 0 bases from J, with 14 bases in between. This CDR3 contains 14 residues.

The genes are TRBV6-1 and TRBJ2-7; perhaps TRBD2 as D (6 bases). The length of the CDR3 is 17 residues. The ends were cut back, 4 bases at V and 3 bases at J, with 22 bases in the middle. Germline V gene lookup returns CDR1 MNHNS and CDR2 SASEGT. Here the CDR3 DNA reads TGTGCCAGCAGTGGCCTCATACTAGCACCCATGAGCTACGAGCAGTACTTC. The encoded protein is CASSGLILAPMSYEQYF.

This clone was seen a handful of times. The V and J genes are TRBV2 and TRBJ2-1; D uncertain. The CDR3 covers 14 residues. Germline CDR1 SNHLY, CDR2 FYNNEI. V lost 5 bases to trimming and J lost 0 bases, with 8 bases between them. In DNA form, the CDR3 reads TGTGCCAGCAGTCGCGTGAGCTCCTACAATGAGCAGTTCTTC. Its translation is CASSRVSSYNEQFF.

This clone was seen more than once but under ten times. The J gene is TRBJ2-7, the V gene TRBV29-1, with D possibly matching TRBD2 (6 bases). The ends were cut back, 4 bases at V and 7 bases at J, with 23 bases in the middle. The CDR3 contains 15 residues. CDR1 SQVTM and CDR2 ANQGSEA come from the germline V gene. The CDR3 loop is CSVGLGDAQRGEQYF. As DNA, the CDR3 is TGCAGCGTTGGACTAGGGGATGCCCAACGGGGGGAGCAGTACTTC.

This chain joins TRBV30 and TRBJ2-5; no clear D gene. The germline V gene encodes CDR1 GTSNPN and CDR2 SVGIG (reference sequence). The germline V and J ends were trimmed by 2 bases and 5 bases, with 21 bases remaining between them. The CDR3 sequence is 16 residues long. The CDR3 DNA reads as TGTGCCTGGAGTATCCAAACAGTGATTGGGCCTGAGACCCAGTACTTC. As protein: CAWSIQTVIGPETQYF.

In this sample, this clone turned up a few times. The chain carries TRBV5-1 and TRBJ2-1, with 8 positions matching TRBD2. Trimming cost V 8 bases and J 0 bases; bases outside gene matches: 10. Germline V CDR1 and CDR2: SGHRS, YFSETQ. The CDR3 covers 16 residues. The CDR3 spells CARTTLAGTSYNEQFF. In DNA, the CDR3 is TGCGCCAGGACAACTCTAGCGGGCACCTCCTACAATGAGCAGTTCTTC.

This chain connects TRBV7-8 to TRBJ2-7, with 7 bases that match TRBD1. CDR3 length: 15 amino acids. V was clipped by 4 bases and J by 2 bases; unmatched bases: 8. From germline, CDR1 is SGHVS and CDR2 FQNEAQ. The CDR3 region has the DNA TGTGCCAGCAGCTATGCCGGGACAGCTCCCTACGAGCAGTACTTC. Translating it yields CASSYAGTAPYEQYF. The whole variable domain, remainder taken from reference TRBV7-8 and TRBJ2-7, is GAGVSQSPRYKVAKRGQDVALRCDPISGHVSLFWYQQALGQGPEFLTYFQNEAQLDKSGLPSDRFFAERPEGSVSTLKIQRTQQEDSAVYLCASSYAGTAPYEQYFGPGTRLTVT.

The V gene is TRBV28, the J gene TRBJ2-7; a weak D match, TRBD2 (7 bases). V was cut by 3 bases and J by 4 bases, with 19 bases left in between. This CDR3 has 16 amino acids. The germline CDR1 and CDR2 sequences are MDHEN and SYDVKM. CDR3 nucleotide sequence: TGTGCCAGCAGTTTGAGGGGGGGTGAAAAAGATTACGAGCAGTACTTC. Its protein is CASSLRGGEKDYEQYF.

The genes are TRBV9 and TRBJ2-1; D perhaps matches TRBD2 (6 bases). V shed 3 bases and J shed 5 bases, with 9 bases lying between them. Germline V gene data show CDR1 as SGDLS and CDR2 as YYNGEE. This CDR3 spans 13 amino acids. The CDR3 reads CASSDTSHNEQFF. The CDR3 nucleotides read TGTGCCAGCAGCGACACTAGCCACAATGAGCAGTTCTTC.

V is TRBV5-1 and J is TRBJ1-2; possible D gene TRBD1, 6 bases. The ends were cut back, 2 bases at V and 5 bases at J, with 10 bases in the middle. CDR1 and CDR2 from the germline V gene are SGHRS and YFSETQ. This CDR3 has 13 residues. CDR3 loop: CASSLSTGYGYTF. The DNA for the CDR3 is TGCGCCAGCAGCTTATCAACAGGGTATGGCTACACCTTC.

This chain connects TRBV2 to TRBJ1-4; 9 nucleotides line up with TRBD1. V dropped 5 bases and J dropped 8; count of bases not matched to a gene: 6. CDR3 size: 14 residues. The germline V gene encodes CDR1 SNHLY and CDR2 FYNNEI. The CDR3 here is CASSRDRAYEKLFF. The CDR3 bases are TGTGCCAGCAGTCGGGACAGGGCCTACGAAAAACTGTTTTTT.

The V gene is TRBV5-6, the J gene TRBJ2-7; the match to TRBD1 covers 7 bases. V was clipped by 1 base and J by 4 bases; unmatched bases: 5. Germline lookup yields CDR1 SGHDT and CDR2 YYEEEE. CDR3 size: 14 residues. The DNA of the CDR3 is TGTGCCAGCAGCTTGCTAGGGACAGAATACGAGCAGTACTTC. Residues: CASSLLGTEYEQYF.